The 29 T cell receptor beta chains below all came from one sample that was sequenced in a study of T cells after yellow fever vaccination. One entry per CDR3 protein, called by TCRdb with MiXCR from the 5' RACE reads. The repertoire holds some 350,000 distinct CDR3 sequences, with about 4% as singletons. Sequences were derived from PBMCs, sampled 5 days after the yellow fever booster vaccination. The receptors come from a man between 18 and 29 years old who received the YFV17D yellow fever vaccine.

This clonotype was picked up many times. The rearrangement uses TRBV28 and TRBJ2-7; 8 nucleotides match TRBD1. V shed 5 bases and J 0 bases; nucleotides not matched to a gene: 9. Germline assignment: CDR1 MDHEN and CDR2 SYDVKM. CDR3 length: 16 amino acids. Here the CDR3 reads CASSPSQGASSYEQYV. DNA of the CDR3: TGTGCCAGCAGTCCGAGCCAGGGGGCAAGCTCCTACGAGCAGTACGTC.

There are a few counts of this clonotype. The V and J genes are TRBV12-5 and TRBJ1-5, with 10 bases matching TRBD1. Germline loops: CDR1 LGHNT, CDR2 FRNRAP. This CDR3 has 15 amino acids. Trimming cost V 2 bases and J 6 bases; bases outside gene matches: 4. CDR3 DNA sequence: TGTGCTAGTGGTTTGAGACAGGGGGCAGGTCAGCCCCAGCATTTT. Residues: CASGLRQGAGQPQHF. The full variable domain, its missing parts supplied by reference TRBV12-5 and TRBJ1-5, is DARVTQTPRHKVTEMGQEVTMRCQPILGHNTVFWYRQTMMQGLELLAYFRNRAPLDDSGMPKDRFSAEMPDATLATLKIQPSEPRDSAVYFCASGLRQGAGQPQHFGDGTRLSIL.

The chain combines TRBV10-3 with TRBJ2-4, with 8 bases that match TRBD1. V lost 11 bases and J lost 7; bases outside the gene matches: 10. Germline CDR1 reads ENHRY; CDR2 reads SYGVKD. The length of the CDR3 is 13 residues. CDR3 sequence: CASQTGEANIQYF. CDR3 sequence (DNA): TGTGCCTCCCAGACAGGGGAGGCCAACATTCAGTACTTC.

This clonotype was detected ten times or more. V and J are TRBV9 and TRBJ2-1; the D is unclear. V was shortened by 0 bases and J by 7 bases, with 11 bases between the two germline ends. The CDR3 is made up of 14 amino acids. Germline-derived CDR1 and CDR2 are SGDLS and YYNGEE. The CDR3 here is CASSVEGRQNEQFF. CDR3 nucleotide sequence: TGTGCCAGCAGCGTAGAGGGCAGGCAAAATGAGCAGTTCTTC.

The sample holds many counts of this clonotype. V usage is TRBV10-3 and J usage is TRBJ1-4; possible D gene TRBD1, 6 bases. Per the germline V gene, CDR1 is ENHRY and CDR2 is SYGVKD. Deletions cut 6 bases from V and 6 bases from J, with 14 bases between. The CDR3 length is 14 residues. The CDR3 DNA reads as TGTGCCATCAGGCGGACAGACACGGATGAAAAACTGTTTTTT. Protein: CAIRRTDTDEKLFF.

There are many counts of this clonotype. The chain couples TRBV5-1 to TRBJ2-7, with D perhaps TRBD2 (6 bases). Per germline, CDR1 SGHRS and CDR2 YFSETQ. V lost 0 bases to trimming and J lost 7 bases, with 14 bases between them. The CDR3 totals 14 residues. The CDR3 reads CASSLVEGTQEQYF. CDR3 DNA sequence: TGCGCCAGCAGCTTGGTTGAGGGGACTCAAGAGCAGTACTTC. The entire variable domain, with the rest obtained from reference TRBV5-1 and TRBJ2-7, is as follows: KAGVTQTPRYLIKTRGQQVTLSCSPISGHRSVSWYQQTPGQGLQFLFEYFSETQRNKGNFPGRFSGRQFSNSRSEMNVSTLELGDSALYLCASSLVEGTQEQYFGPGTRLTVT.

CDR3 DNA sequence: TGTGCCAGCAGCCAAGTCGCCCTAGCGGGGGCCTACAATGAGCAGTTCTTC. It yields the protein CASSQVALAGAYNEQFF. The chain links TRBV3-1 to TRBJ2-1; 10 nucleotides line up with TRBD2. Per the germline V gene, CDR1 is LGHDT and CDR2 is YNNKEL (reference sequence). CDR3 length: 17 amino acids. Germline trimming cut 1 base from V and 2 bases from J; bases unmatched to any gene: 5.

This clonotype was seen a handful of times. This sequence joins TRBV2 and TRBJ2-3; 11 bases map to TRBD2. The CDR3 consists of 15 residues. Germline V lookup: CDR1 SNHLY, CDR2 FYNNEI. Trimming took 7 bases from V and 2 from J; bases not matched to a gene: 5. CDR3 amino acids: CASTGTSGYTDTQYF. The DNA of the CDR3 is TGTGCCAGCACCGGGACTAGCGGATACACAGATACGCAGTATTTT.

This clonotype was detected ten times or more. The chain uses TRBV15 and TRBJ1-3; D possibly corresponds to TRBD1 (6 bases). This CDR3 has 14 amino acids. Germline CDR1 LNHNV, CDR2 YYDKDF (reference sequence). Deletions cut 5 bases from V and 4 bases from J, with 12 bases between. The CDR3 coding sequence is TGTGCCACCAGCGCAGACAGGTTGGGAAACACCATATATTTT. It translates to CATSADRLGNTIYF. The full variable domain, its missing parts supplied by reference TRBV15 and TRBJ1-3, is DAMVIQNPRYQVTQFGKPVTLSCSQTLNHNVMYWYQQKSSQAPKLLFHYYDKDFNNEADTPDNFQSRRPNTSFCFLDIRSPGLGDTAMYLCATSADRLGNTIYFGEGSWLTVV.

This clonotype was detected a few times. The V call is TRBV10-3, the J call TRBJ1-1, with D perhaps matching TRBD1 (5 bases). V was pared by 7 bases and J by 0 bases, with 12 bases between. CDR3 length equals 14 residues. Germline loops: CDR1 ENHRY, CDR2 SYGVKD. CDR3 nucleotides: TGTGCCATCACCGGGGGGTCCTTGAACACTGAAGCTTTCTTT. It yields the protein CAITGGSLNTEAFF.

This clonotype has only one observation. The gene calls are TRBV4-2 and TRBJ2-1; 12 nucleotides line up with TRBD2. Unmatched junction bases numbered 3, after V lost 2 bases and J lost 10 bases. CDR1 and CDR2 (germline): LGHNA, YNFKEQ. The CDR3 is made up of 14 amino acids. The CDR3 sequence: CASSQPGLAGEQFF. The CDR3 nucleotides are TGTGCCAGCAGCCAACCCGGACTAGCGGGGGAGCAGTTCTTC.

The V gene is TRBV4-1, the J gene TRBJ2-3, with 13 bases aligning to TRBD2. The trim removed 4 bases at V and 5 bases at J, leaving 9 bases unmatched. CDR3 length: 17 residues. CDR1 is MGHRA and CDR2 is YSYEKL in the germline V gene. The CDR3 nucleotides are TGCGCCAGCAGCCCAAGGACTAGCGGGGGAGTGGGAGATACGCAGTATTTT. It codes for CASSPRTSGGVGDTQYF.

The chain links TRBV4-3 to TRBJ2-5; 10 positions agree with TRBD2. The CDR3 consists of 14 residues. With V trimmed by 3 bases and J by 4 bases, 2 bases remained unmatched. The germline V gene encodes CDR1 LGHNA and CDR2 YSLEER. The CDR3, as DNA: TGCGCCAGCAGCCAGCGGACTAGCGGAGAGACCCAGTACTTC. Translated, it gives CASSQRTSGETQYF.

In regard to this clonotype: At one end, the junction sequence differs from germline, possibly due to a read error. The chain couples TRBV20-1 to TRBJ1-5; 7 nucleotides agree with TRBD1. Germline V gene data show CDR1 as DFQATT and CDR2 as SNEGSKA (reference sequence). The CDR3 extends over 13 amino acids. CDR3 protein: CSARRDSSQPQHF. The CDR3 nucleotides are TGCAGTGCTCGCCGGGACAGCAGTCAGCCCCAGCATTTT.

This clonotype was recorded many times. The chain employs TRBV9 and TRBJ2-1; no clear D. Germline assignment: CDR1 SGDLS and CDR2 YYNGEE. V was pared by 4 bases and J by 2 bases, with 7 bases between. There are 13 residues in the CDR3. The CDR3 protein is CASSPTPYNEQFF. The CDR3 DNA reads as TGTGCCAGCAGCCCCACGCCCTACAATGAGCAGTTCTTC. Using reference TRBV9 and TRBJ2-1 for the parts outside the CDR3, the full variable domain is DSGVTQTPKHLITATGQRVTLRCSPRSGDLSVYWYQQSLDQGLQFLIQYYNGEERAKGNILERFSAQQFPDLHSELNLSSLELGDSALYFCASSPTPYNEQFFGPGTRLTVL.

This chain links TRBV12-3 or TRBV12-4 with TRBJ1-2; D is unclear. Trimming stripped 3 bases from V and 0 bases from J, with 11 bases between. The CDR3 length is 15 residues. The CDR3 DNA follows: TGTGCCAGCAGTTTTTCGCCAGGAGCTAACTATGGCTACACCTTC. It is translated as CASSFSPGANYGYTF.

The sample holds many counts of this clonotype. This sequence joins TRBV15 and TRBJ2-7; no definite D call. The CDR3 runs 16 residues. Germline V gene lookup returns CDR1 LNHNV and CDR2 YYDKDF (reference sequence). Trimming left V 3 bases short and J 0 bases short, with 15 bases between. CDR3 sequence (DNA): TGTGCCACCAGCAGGTTGAGCAGGTCGGGCTCCTACGAGCAGTACTTC. Protein product: CATSRLSRSGSYEQYF.

The CDR3 here is CASSLAGGQFF. In DNA form, the CDR3 reads TGTGCCAGCAGCTTAGCGGGGGGGCAGTTCTTC. V gene TRBV5-4 combines with J gene TRBJ2-1, with 9 bases matching TRBD2. V shed 2 bases and J 12 bases; nucleotides not matched to a gene: 0. This CDR3 spans 11 amino acids. Germline V gene lookup returns CDR1 SGHNT and CDR2 YYREEE (reference sequence).

CDR3: CASSSGGEYEQYV. CDR3 nucleotide sequence: TGTGCCAGCAGCTCAGGGGGCGAGTACGAGCAGTACGTC. The V and J genes are TRBV7-2 and TRBJ2-7; 8 nucleotides match TRBD1. V gave up 4 bases and J gave up 4 bases; unmatched junction bases: 3. CDR1 and CDR2 from the germline V gene are SGHTA and FQGNSA. The CDR3 is 13 amino acids.

This clonotype was seen only a few times. This sequence joins TRBV12-3 or TRBV12-4 and TRBJ2-4, with 8 positions matching TRBD1. This CDR3 has 12 residues. The J segment lost 9 bases and the V segment lost 6 bases, leaving 4 bases of the junction unmatched. The CDR3 is CASRKTGGIQYF. The CDR3 DNA is TGTGCCAGCAGAAAAACAGGGGGCATTCAGTACTTC.

V and J are TRBV7-6 and TRBJ2-1, with 12 bases that match TRBD1. Trimming at V came to 5 bases and at J to 7 bases, leaving 18 bases not matched to a gene. CDR3 size: 19 residues. Per the germline V gene, CDR1 is SGHVS and CDR2 is FNYEAQ. As DNA, the CDR3 is TGTGCCAGCAGCATGGGGACAGGGGGCGCGATTATTGTAGGGAATGAGCAGTTCTTC. Translation: CASSMGTGGAIIVGNEQFF.

In the case of this clonotype: A read error may be the cause here, since a much bigger clone is one base away. V and J are TRBV7-2 and TRBJ2-2, with 8 bases aligning to TRBD2. This CDR3 contains 16 residues. Germline CDR1 reads SGHTA; CDR2 reads FQGNSA. CDR3 residues: CASLSQAGGETGELLF. As DNA, the CDR3 is TGTGCCAGCTTGTCCCAGGCGGGGGGTGAAACCGGGGAGCTGCTTTTT.

The table lists this clonotype with a few counts. The J gene is TRBJ2-1, the V gene TRBV5-6; D not certain. Between the trimmed V and J ends, which lost 0 bases and 6 bases, there was a span of 7 bases. This CDR3 spans 13 amino acids. Germline V gene sequence: CDR1 SGHDT, CDR2 YYEEEE. Here the CDR3 reads CASSLVRGNEQFF. CDR3 DNA sequence: TGTGCCAGCAGCTTGGTCAGAGGCAATGAGCAGTTCTTC.

The gene calls are TRBV6-5 and TRBJ1-2; 8 nucleotides line up with TRBD1. There are 13 residues in the CDR3. V trimming: 11 bases; J trimming: 7 bases; junction bases outside the gene matches: 12. Germline V gene lookup returns CDR1 MNHEY and CDR2 SVGAGI. The CDR3 is CAAQDRANGGYTF. The DNA for the CDR3 is TGTGCCGCCCAGGACAGGGCAAACGGTGGCTACACCTTC.

The chain links TRBV7-9 to TRBJ2-1; 8 bases line up with TRBD2. V shed 2 bases, J shed 5 bases, and the junction held 8 bases outside the gene matches. Germline V gene sequence: CDR1 SEHNR, CDR2 FQNEAQ (reference sequence). The CDR3 length is 16 residues. CDR3 DNA: TGTGCCAGCAGCTTACGGAGGCTAGCGGGTCACAATGAGCAGTTCTTC. It codes for CASSLRRLAGHNEQFF. The full variable domain, rest sourced from reference TRBV7-9 and TRBJ2-1, is DTGVSQNPRHKITKRGQNVTFRCDPISEHNRLYWYRQTLGQGPEFLTYFQNEAQLEKSRLLSDRFSAERPKGSFSTLEIQRTEQGDSAMYLCASSLRRLAGHNEQFFGPGTRLTVL.

This clonotype was counted only a few times. The CDR3 region is CASSYKEYGELFF. CDR3 DNA: TGTGCCAGCAGTTACAAGGAATACGGGGAGCTGTTTTTT. The rearrangement joins TRBV6-2 or TRBV6-3 to TRBJ2-2; D unclear. The CDR3 loop spans 13 amino acids. V was cut by 2 bases and J by 7 bases, with 8 bases left in between. CDR1 and CDR2 (germline): MNHEY, SVGEGT.

The CDR3 DNA sequence: TGTGCCAGCAGCTTACGGGCGACAACTAGTGAGCAGTTCTTC. Protein sequence: CASSLRATTSEQFF. This rearrangement joins TRBV7-2 to TRBJ2-1, with TRBD2 as a possible D gene (5 bases). V gave up 2 bases and J gave up 9 bases, with 14 bases separating them. Germline CDR1 and CDR2: SGHTA and FQGNSA. The CDR3 runs 14 residues.

Here the CDR3 reads CASSLGILGQGEQFF. The CDR3 coding sequence is TGCGCCAGCAGCTTGGGGATTTTGGGACAGGGCGAGCAGTTCTTC. This rearrangement joins TRBV5-1 to TRBJ2-1; 9 bases agree with TRBD1. Germline V gene sequence: CDR1 SGHRS, CDR2 YFSETQ. The V gene end was trimmed by 0 bases and the J gene end by 10 bases; junction bases not matched to a gene: 8. This CDR3 contains 15 residues.

The V and J genes are TRBV12-3 or TRBV12-4 and TRBJ1-2; 7 bases agree with TRBD1. Trimming removed 6 bases from V and 3 bases from J; junction bases left unmatched: 4. The CDR3 extends over 13 amino acids. CDR3 sequence reads: CASSRDSYYGYTF. CDR3 sequence (DNA): TGTGCCAGCAGCCGGGACAGTTACTATGGCTACACCTTC.